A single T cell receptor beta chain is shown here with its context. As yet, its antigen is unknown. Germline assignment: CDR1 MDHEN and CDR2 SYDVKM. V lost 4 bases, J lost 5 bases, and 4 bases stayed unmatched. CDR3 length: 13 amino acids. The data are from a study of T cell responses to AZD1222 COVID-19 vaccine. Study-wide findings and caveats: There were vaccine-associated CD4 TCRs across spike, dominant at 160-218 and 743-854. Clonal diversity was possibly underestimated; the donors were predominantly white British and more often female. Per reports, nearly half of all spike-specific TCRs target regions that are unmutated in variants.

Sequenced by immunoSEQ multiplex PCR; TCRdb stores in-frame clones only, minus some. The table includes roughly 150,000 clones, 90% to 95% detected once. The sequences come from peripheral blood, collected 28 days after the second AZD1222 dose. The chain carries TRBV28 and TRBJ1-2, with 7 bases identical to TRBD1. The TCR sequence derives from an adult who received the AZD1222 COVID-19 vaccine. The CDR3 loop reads CASSSSQGYGYTF. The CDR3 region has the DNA TGTGCCAGCAGTTCCTCACAGGGGTATGGCTACACCTTC.